This T cell receptor (beta chain) derives from a study of shared clonotypes between healthy human individuals. Some clones are missing from TCRdb's copy, which holds only in-frame ones; the method was immunoSEQ multiplex PCR. The data hold millions of clones, with roughly 92% observed a single time. Trimming shortened V by 4 bases and J by 0 bases, and 14 bases separated the two germline ends. CDR3 length: 15 amino acids. Germline values: CDR1 SGDLS, CDR2 YYNGEE. This clonotype was obtained from a man aged 18 to 35 in good health. The material sequenced was naive CD4+ T cells sorted from blood. The sample's subset: CD45RA+ positively selected. The chain combines TRBV9 with TRBJ2-7, with D perhaps matching TRBD1 (6 bases). This CDR3 is CASSKETGHSYEQYF. The CDR3 DNA follows: TGTGCCAGCAGCAAAGAGACAGGCCACTCCTACGAGCAGTACTTC.